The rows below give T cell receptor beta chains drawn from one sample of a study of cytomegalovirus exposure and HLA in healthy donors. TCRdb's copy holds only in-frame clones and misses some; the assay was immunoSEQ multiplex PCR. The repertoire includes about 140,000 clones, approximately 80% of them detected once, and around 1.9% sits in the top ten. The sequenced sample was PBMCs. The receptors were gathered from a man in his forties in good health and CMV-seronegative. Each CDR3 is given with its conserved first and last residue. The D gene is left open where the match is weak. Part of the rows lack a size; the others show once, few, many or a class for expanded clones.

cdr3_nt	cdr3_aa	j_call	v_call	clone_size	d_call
TGTGCCAGTAAACTTTCCGGGAGCTCCTACGAGCAGTACTTC	CASKLSGSSYEQYF	TRBJ2-7	TRBV19	NA	NA
TGTGCCAGCAGCTTAGCGGGGGAGTACACCGGGGAGCTGTTTTTT	CASSLAGEYTGELFF	TRBJ2-2	TRBV11-2	NA	NA
TGTGCCAGCAGCCCCTGGGACAGTTATAATTCACCCCTCCACTTT	CASSPWDSYNSPLHF	TRBJ1-6	TRBV9	NA	TRBD1
TGTGCCAGCAGCTTATCACCCCAAAGGAGCGAGCAGTACTTC	CASSLSPQRSEQYF	TRBJ2-7	TRBV13	NA	NA
TGTGCCTGGAGTAGGGCGGGGAGCTCTGGAAACACCATATATTTT	CAWSRAGSSGNTIYF	TRBJ1-3	TRBV30	NA	NA
TGTGCCAGCAGCTCCCTTAGTGACGAGCAGTACTTC	CASSSLSDEQYF	TRBJ2-7	TRBV11-2	NA	NA
TGCGCCAGCAGCCTTGGACTAGCGGGAAAGGACACCGGGGAGCTGTTTTTT	CASSLGLAGKDTGELFF	TRBJ2-2	TRBV4-1	NA	TRBD2
TGTGCCAGCATCAGTCGTGAATACGAGCAGTACTTC	CASISREYEQYF	TRBJ2-7	TRBV5-4	once	NA
TGTGCCAGCAGCCCCCTGGACAGGGGAAACTATGGCTACACCTTC	CASSPLDRGNYGYTF	TRBJ1-2	TRBV7-9	NA	TRBD1
TGCGCCAGCAGCCAAGCCCCGACTAGCTACAAAGTCACAGATACGCAGTATTTT	CASSQAPTSYKVTDTQYF	TRBJ2-3	TRBV4-1	NA	TRBD2
TGTGCCACCAGCAGAGAGAGTTTGAGGGATTACAGGGGGCGCGATCAGCCCCAGCATTTT	CATSRESLRDYRGRDQPQHF	TRBJ1-5	TRBV15	NA	TRBD1
TGTGCCAGCAGTTACTCCGGGACAGAGAACACTGAAGCTTTCTTT	CASSYSGTENTEAFF	TRBJ1-1	TRBV6-6	NA	TRBD1
TGTGCCAGCAGTTTATACTCCGTGGACAGGGGCCAAGAGACCCAGTACTTC	CASSLYSVDRGQETQYF	TRBJ2-5	TRBV27	NA	TRBD1
TGTGCCAGCAGCTTACGAGCGGGAGGGTACAATGAGCAGTTCTTC	CASSLRAGGYNEQFF	TRBJ2-1	TRBV7-9	once	TRBD2
TGTGCCAGTAGTATAGGAGGGACAAGATTAGCCAAAAACATTCAGTACTTC	CASSIGGTRLAKNIQYF	TRBJ2-4	TRBV19	NA	NA
TGTGCCAGCAGTTTGAGGCAGGGGGCGTGGGAGACCCAGTACTTC	CASSLRQGAWETQYF	TRBJ2-5	TRBV28	NA	TRBD1
TGTGCCAGCAGTGAAGACGGGACAGGGTTCCAGCCCCAGCATTTT	CASSEDGTGFQPQHF	TRBJ1-5	TRBV2	NA	TRBD1
TGTGCCAGCAGCAACTCGGCCGGGGGGGGGAACGATGGCTACACCTTC	CASSNSAGGGNDGYTF	TRBJ1-2	TRBV7-9	NA	NA
TGTGCCAGCAGCGAGTCGAGCGGGAGATTCTATGAGCAGTTCTTC	CASSESSGRFYEQFF	TRBJ2-1	TRBV7-9	NA	TRBD2
TGCGCCAGCAGCTTGGGGCGGAACTATGGCTACACCTTC	CASSLGRNYGYTF	TRBJ1-2	TRBV5-1	few	NA
TGCGCCAGCAGCTATTACCGGGACACCTTAGCCCAAGAGACCCAGTACTTC	CASSYYRDTLAQETQYF	TRBJ2-5	TRBV5-1	NA	NA
TGTGCCAGCAGCATAGAGTCGGACAGGGGGAACAATGAGCAGTTCTTC	CASSIESDRGNNEQFF	TRBJ2-1	TRBV9	NA	TRBD1
TGTGCCAGCAGCTTAGTGGTTACAGGGGGTTCCTACGAGCAGTACTTC	CASSLVVTGGSYEQYF	TRBJ2-7	TRBV7-9	NA	TRBD1
TGTGCCAGCACGTCCTCCGGGACAGGGGATTCACCCCTCCACTTT	CASTSSGTGDSPLHF	TRBJ1-6	TRBV25-1	NA	TRBD1
TGTGCCTGGACGAGGCTTTCCGGGGAGCTGTTTTTT	CAWTRLSGELFF	TRBJ2-2	TRBV30	NA	NA
TGTTCCAGCAGCCCTCAGGGGGCTATGGGGGTAGATACGCAGTATTTT	CSSSPQGAMGVDTQYF	TRBJ2-3	TRBV7-3	NA	TRBD1
TGTGCCAGTACCAAAGTCCCTTCAGGGTACAATGAGCAGTTCTTC	CASTKVPSGYNEQFF	TRBJ2-1	TRBV19	NA	NA
TGTGCCAGAAGCTTGCCATCGTCAGGGAAAGGCTACGAGCAGTACTTC	CARSLPSSGKGYEQYF	TRBJ2-7	TRBV5-3	once	NA
TGTGCCTGGAGTACCGGGCGGGCGGAGTTCTTC	CAWSTGRAEFF	TRBJ2-1	TRBV30	NA	NA
TGTGCCAGCAGCTGGACAGGGCATCAGCCCCAGCATTTT	CASSWTGHQPQHF	TRBJ1-5	TRBV2	once	TRBD1
TGTGCCAGCAGCTTAGTATGGGGGGGTTCGGATCGCGAGCAGTACTTC	CASSLVWGGSDREQYF	TRBJ2-7	TRBV13	few	TRBD2
TGTGCCTGGAGATCGAAGGGGGGGTATGGCTACACCTTC	CAWRSKGGYGYTF	TRBJ1-2	TRBV30	NA	NA
TGTGCCAGCAGCTTGGCCTTCTACGAGCAGTACTTC	CASSLAFYEQYF	TRBJ2-7	TRBV5-6	NA	NA
TGTGCCAGCAGCCCGTCTCTTTTTAACACCATATATTTT	CASSPSLFNTIYF	TRBJ1-3	TRBV7-9	NA	NA
TGTGCCAGCAGCTTAGGACCCAGCGGTATCGACGAGCAGTACTTC	CASSLGPSGIDEQYF	TRBJ2-7	TRBV7-9	NA	NA
TGTGCCAGCAGTTACTGGGCGGGGGGCCTCACAGATACGCAGTATTTT	CASSYWAGGLTDTQYF	TRBJ2-3	TRBV6-5	few	TRBD2